This passage covers 2 T cell receptor beta chains from one sample sequenced in a study of cytomegalovirus exposure and HLA in healthy donors. The protocol was immunoSEQ multiplex PCR, while the TCRdb copy is restricted to in-frame clones and leaves out a portion. The repertoire holds under 300,000 clones, with about 86% as singletons. Sequencing was carried out using PBMCs. The receptors were sampled from a woman aged 18-29 years in good health and CMV-seronegative.

This clone was found once. The V and J genes are TRBV11-1 and TRBJ2-7; D might be TRBD2 (6 bases). V lost 5 bases and J lost 7, with 21 bases in between. CDR3 length: 15 amino acids. Germline-derived CDR1 and CDR2 are SGHAT and FQDESV (reference sequence). This CDR3 reads CASSLPGLAVREQYF. In DNA form, the CDR3 reads TGTGCCAGCAGCCTCCCGGGACTGGCGGTCCGAGAGCAGTACTTC.

This rearrangement joins TRBV7-6 to TRBJ2-7; D possibly corresponds to TRBD2 (6 bases). This CDR3 region has 14 residues. In germline, CDR1 is SGHVS, CDR2 FNYEAQ. Trimming removed 7 bases from V and 5 bases from J, with 18 bases in between. CDR3 nucleotide sequence: TGTGCCAGCACCCTAAGGGCGGGAATCAACGAGCAGTACTTC. It specifies CASTLRAGINEQYF.